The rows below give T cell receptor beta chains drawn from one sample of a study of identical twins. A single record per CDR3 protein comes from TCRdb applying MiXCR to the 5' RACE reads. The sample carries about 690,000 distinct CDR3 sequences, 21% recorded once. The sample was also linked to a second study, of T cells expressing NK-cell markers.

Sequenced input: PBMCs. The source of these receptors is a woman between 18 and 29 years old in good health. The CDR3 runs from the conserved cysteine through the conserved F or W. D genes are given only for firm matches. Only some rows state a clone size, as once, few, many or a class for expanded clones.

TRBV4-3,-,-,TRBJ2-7,TGCGCCAGCAGCCAAGGGGCCATTCGACGAAACTACGAGCAGTACTTC,CASSQGAIRRNYEQYF
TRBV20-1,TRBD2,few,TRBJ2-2,TGCAGTGCCACTAGCGGGCTGAACACCGGGGAGCTGTTTTTT,CSATSGLNTGELFF
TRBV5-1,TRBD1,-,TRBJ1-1,TGCGCCAGCAGCCTTGACAGGGGGCTGTTTGCTTTCTTT,CASSLDRGLFAFF
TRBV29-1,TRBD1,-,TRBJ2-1,TGCAGCGGAGGGGACAGGGGGTACAATGAGCAGTTCTTC,CSGGDRGYNEQFF
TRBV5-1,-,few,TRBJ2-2,TGCGCCAGCAGCTTGGAAAACCGAGAGCTGTTTTTT,CASSLENRELFF
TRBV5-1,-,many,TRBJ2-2,TGTGCCAGCACCCTAACCGGGGAGCTGTTTTTT,CASTLTGELFF
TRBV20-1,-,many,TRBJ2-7,TGCAGTGCTCGTCGACTAGAACTTTCCTACGAGCAGTACTTC,CSARRLELSYEQYF
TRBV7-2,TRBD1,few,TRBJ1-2,TGTGCCAGCAGCCCCCGGGACAGGGGATCCTATGGCTACACCTTC,CASSPRDRGSYGYTF
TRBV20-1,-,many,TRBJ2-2,TGCAGTGCTAGAACGGCGGGGTCGAACACCGGGGAGCTGTTTTTT,CSARTAGSNTGELFF
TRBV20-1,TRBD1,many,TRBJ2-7,TGCAGTGCTGGGACAGGGCTTTCGGAGGACGAGCAGTACTTC,CSAGTGLSEDEQYF
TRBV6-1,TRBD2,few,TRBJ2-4,TGTGCCAGCAGGGACCGGGGGGGCGCAGGGAACATTCAGTACTTC,CASRDRGGAGNIQYF
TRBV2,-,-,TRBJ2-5,TGTGCCAGCAGTGGACAGATGGAAGAGACCCAGTACTTC,CASSGQMEETQYF
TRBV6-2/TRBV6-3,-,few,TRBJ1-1,TGTGCCAGCAAATCTTTGGACAGAATTGAAGCTTTCTTT,CASKSLDRIEAFF
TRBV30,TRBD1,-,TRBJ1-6,TGTGCGATGGCCCCGGGACAGTATAATTCACCCCTCCACTTT,CAMAPGQYNSPLHF
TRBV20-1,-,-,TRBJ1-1,TGCAGTGCTATCGACCCTAGGGGAGGAGGCACTGAAGCTTTCTTT,CSAIDPRGGGTEAFF
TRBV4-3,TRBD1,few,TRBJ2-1,TGCGCCAGCAGCCTATCGGGACAGGCCTACAATGAGCAGTTCTTC,CASSLSGQAYNEQFF
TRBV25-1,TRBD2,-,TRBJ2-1,TGTGCCAGCAGTGAATTGGGAGGGAACTACAATGAGCAGTTCTTC,CASSELGGNYNEQFF
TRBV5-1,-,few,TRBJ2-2,TGCGCCAGCAGCTTGTATTCCGGGGAGCTGTTTTTT,CASSLYSGELFF
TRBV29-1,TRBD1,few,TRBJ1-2,TGCAGCGTGGGTTTTGACAGGGTAAACTATGGCTACACCTTC,CSVGFDRVNYGYTF
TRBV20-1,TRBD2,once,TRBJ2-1,TGCAGTGCGCAGAGCATAGCGGGAGTGAATGAGCAGTTCTTC,CSAQSIAGVNEQFF
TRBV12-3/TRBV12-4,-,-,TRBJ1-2,TGTGCCAGCAGCCGCGACGGAGGGACGCAGGGCTACACCTTC,CASSRDGGTQGYTF
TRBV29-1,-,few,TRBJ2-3,TGCAGCGTTGAAATAAGGACAAATACGCAGTATTTT,CSVEIRTNTQYF
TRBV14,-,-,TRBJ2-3,TGTGCCAGCAGCCCAAAGACAGGTAGCACAGATACGCAGTATTTT,CASSPKTGSTDTQYF
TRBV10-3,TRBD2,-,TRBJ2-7,TGTGCCATCAAATTCGGAGCGGGGGACTACGAGCAGTACTTC,CAIKFGAGDYEQYF
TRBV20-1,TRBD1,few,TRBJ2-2,TGCAGTGCTAGAACAGGGGGCGATTATACCGGGGAGCTGTTTTTT,CSARTGGDYTGELFF
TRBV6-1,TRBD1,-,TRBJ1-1,TGTGCCAGCACCCGTGCAGGACAGGGGAGCACTGAAGCTTTCTTT,CASTRAGQGSTEAFF
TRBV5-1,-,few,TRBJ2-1,TGCGCCAGCAGCTCACAGGGTGGGCAGTTCTTC,CASSSQGGQFF
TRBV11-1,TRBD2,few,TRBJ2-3,TGTGCCAGCAGCTTGAGAAGGAGTGGGCTAGCGGGAGTGGGAGATACGCAGTATTTT,CASSLRRSGLAGVGDTQYF
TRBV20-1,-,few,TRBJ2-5,TGCAGTGCCCCTGGCCGGGACCAAGAGACCCAGTACTTC,CSAPGRDQETQYF
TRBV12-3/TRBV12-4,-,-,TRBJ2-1,TGTGCCAGCAGACCCGGGCCCTCCGGGTGGGAGCAGTTCTTC,CASRPGPSGWEQFF
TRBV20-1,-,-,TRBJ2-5,TGCAGTGCTAGAGGAAGGGTACTGGCACCCCAAGAGACCCAGTACTTC,CSARGRVLAPQETQYF
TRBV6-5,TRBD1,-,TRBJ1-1,TGTGCCAGCAGTTTGACAGGGGTTGGTGACACTGAAGCTTTCTTT,CASSLTGVGDTEAFF
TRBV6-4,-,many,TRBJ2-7,TGTGCCAGCAGTGAAAGGGCTTCCTCTACGGAGCAGTACTTC,CASSERASSTEQYF
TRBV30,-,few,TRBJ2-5,TGTGCCTGGAGCCCCTTAGAGGAGACCCAGTACTTC,CAWSPLEETQYF
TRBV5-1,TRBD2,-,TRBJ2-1,TGCGCCAGCAGCTTGGTTGCGGGGGGGAGCTCCTACAATGAGCAGTTCTTC,CASSLVAGGSSYNEQFF
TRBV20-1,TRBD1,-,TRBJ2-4,TGCAGTGCTAGAGAAAGGGACAGGGGTCTAGCCAAAAACATTCTGTACTTC,CSARERDRGLAKNILYF
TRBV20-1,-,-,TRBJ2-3,TGCAGTGCTCCGGGACTTGTCACAGATACGCAGTATTTT,CSAPGLVTDTQYF
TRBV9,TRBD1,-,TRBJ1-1,TGTGCCAGCAGCGGGATTGGGACAGGGGCCACTGAAGCTTTCTTT,CASSGIGTGATEAFF
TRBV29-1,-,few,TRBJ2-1,TGCAGCGTCCCCGGGGGAGGCAATGAGCAGTTCTTC,CSVPGGGNEQFF
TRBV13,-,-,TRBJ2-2,TGTGCCAGCAGCTTAAATACAGGCCCCGGGGAGCTGTTTTTT,CASSLNTGPGELFF
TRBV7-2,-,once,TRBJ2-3,TGTGCCAGCAGCTTAAGCCCACTTAGCTCAGATACGCAGTATTTT,CASSLSPLSSDTQYF
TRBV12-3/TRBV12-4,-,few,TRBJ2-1,TGTGCCAGCGGAAGCACCCCGGCGGGATCACGGGAGCAGTTCTTC,CASGSTPAGSREQFF
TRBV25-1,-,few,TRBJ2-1,TGTGCCAGCAGTGTGGAGAGGGGAGAGCAGTTCTTC,CASSVERGEQFF
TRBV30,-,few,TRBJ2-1,TGTGCCTGGAGTGACACCTATGAGCAGTTCTTC,CAWSDTYEQFF
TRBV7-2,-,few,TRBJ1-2,TGTGCCAGCAGCTTAGACCGGACGCAGGCCTATGGCTACACCTTC,CASSLDRTQAYGYTF
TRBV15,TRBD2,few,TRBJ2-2,TGTGCCACCAGGAGACTAGCGGGGACCGGGGAGCTGTTTTTT,CATRRLAGTGELFF
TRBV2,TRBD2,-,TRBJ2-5,TGTGCCAGCACCATTACACCCCAACTAGCGGGAGGGCAAGAGACCCAGTACTTC,CASTITPQLAGGQETQYF